A selection of T cell receptor beta chains follows, all from one sample in a study of OX40 agonist ivuxolimab in advanced cancers. TCRdb's copy holds only in-frame clones and misses some; the assay was immunoSEQ multiplex PCR. The table includes about 95,000 clones, 75% to 95% detected once. Sample: CD4+ or CD8+ T cells sorted from blood, taken in a trial of the OX40 agonist ivuxolimab. Source of these receptors: an adult with an advanced solid tumor such as melanoma, head and neck, liver or kidney cancer. Each CDR3 is given with its conserved first and last residue. The D gene is left open where the match is weak. Part of the rows lack a size; the others show once, few, many or a class for expanded clones.

TRBV2	TRBJ1-4	TRBD1	-	TGTGCCAGCACGGGGACAGGGGATAGAGAAAAACTGTTTTTT	CASTGTGDREKLFF
TRBV28	TRBJ1-5	-	-	TGTGCCAGCAGTTTGGGAGCTTTGACGAGCAAAAATCAGCCCCAGCATTTT	CASSLGALTSKNQPQHF
TRBV7-2	TRBJ2-3	-	once	TGTGCCAGCAGCGCATCCTCTGGTTGGGATACGCAGTATTTT	CASSASSGWDTQYF
TRBV10-3	TRBJ2-7	-	-	TGTGCCATCAGTTTCGGGACTTGGCCCTACGAGCAGTACTTC	CAISFGTWPYEQYF
TRBV2	TRBJ2-7	TRBD2	-	TGTGCCAGCAGTAATCTAGCGGGAGGGTTCGCCGAGCAGTACTTC	CASSNLAGGFAEQYF
TRBV11-2	TRBJ2-3	-	-	TGTGCCAGCAGCTTAGATCCGGCCTCCACAGATACGCAGTATTTT	CASSLDPASTDTQYF
TRBV18	TRBJ1-1	-	-	TGTGCCAGCTCACCAGAGTCTCGGCCTCTAAACACTGAAGCTTTCTTT	CASSPESRPLNTEAFF
TRBV6-1	TRBJ2-5	TRBD1	-	TGTGCCAGCAGTCCACAGGGGGCTAACCAAGAGACCCAGTACTTC	CASSPQGANQETQYF
TRBV14	TRBJ1-1	-	-	TGTGCCAGCAGCCAAAACGGCCCCGGAGCCCATATGAACACTGAAGCTTTCTTT	CASSQNGPGAHMNTEAFF
TRBV11-2	TRBJ2-7	-	-	TGTGCCAGCAGCTTGCACGCTCTGGAGGGCTACGAGCAGTACTTC	CASSLHALEGYEQYF
TRBV5-1	TRBJ1-1	TRBD1	-	TGCGCCAGTAGCTTCACAGGACAGGGGGGGACTGAAGCTTTCTTT	CASSFTGQGGTEAFF
TRBV7-2	TRBJ2-7	-	-	TGTGCCAGCAGCTTAGTACAGGGACTTCCCTACGAGCAGTACTTC	CASSLVQGLPYEQYF
TRBV7-9	TRBJ1-6	-	-	TGTGCCAGCAGCTTAGAGCAGGGGACTAATTCACCCCTCCACTTT	CASSLEQGTNSPLHF
TRBV12-2	TRBJ1-4	-	once	TGTGCAAGTCGCTTGCTGGACTCCGGGACGGATGAAAAACTGTTTTTT	CASRLLDSGTDEKLFF
TRBV7-2	TRBJ2-7	TRBD2	-	TGTGCCAGCAGGGCCAGGGTGGGCGGGAGGTACGAGCAGTACTTC	CASRARVGGRYEQYF
TRBV19	TRBJ2-5	-	-	TGTGCCAGTAGTCCTTACCGAGGGGGACAAGAGACCCAGTACTTC	CASSPYRGGQETQYF
TRBV9	TRBJ1-2	-	-	TGTGCCAGCAGCGTGGGGACACTTCTTAACTATGGCTACACCTTC	CASSVGTLLNYGYTF
TRBV6-6	TRBJ1-2	-	-	TGTGCCAGCAGACGGACGAACGGACCCAACTATGGCTACACCTTC	CASRRTNGPNYGYTF
TRBV5-1	TRBJ2-7	TRBD2	-	TGCGCCAGCAGCTACGGACTAGCGGATACTTCCTACGAGCAGTACTTC	CASSYGLADTSYEQYF
TRBV9	TRBJ1-3	-	-	TGTGCCAGCAGCGTAGGTGAGGGGTGGTTTTCTGGAAACACCATATATTTT	CASSVGEGWFSGNTIYF
TRBV4-3	TRBJ1-1	TRBD1	once	TGCGCCAGCAGCCAGAGACAGGGGATGAACACTGAAGCTTTCTTT	CASSQRQGMNTEAFF
TRBV30	TRBJ2-5	-	-	TGTGCCTGGAGTGTAGGACACCTACAAGAGACCCAGTACTTC	CAWSVGHLQETQYF
TRBV10-3	TRBJ2-2	TRBD2	-	TGTGCCATCACACCAAGTCGGGGAAAAGCGGGAAAGGATGGGAACGGGGAGCTGTTTTTT	CAITPSRGKAGKDGNGELFF
TRBV4-1	TRBJ2-1	TRBD2	-	TGCGCCAGCAGCCCCTCACTAGCGGGAGGGCCTAAACCTGAGCAGTTCTTC	CASSPSLAGGPKPEQFF
TRBV6-5	TRBJ2-4	-	once	TGTGCCACTCGGGACCTAGCCAAAAACATTCAGTACTTC	CATRDLAKNIQYF
TRBV7-2	TRBJ2-5	-	few	TGTGCCAGCAGCCCCGGACAGACAATGGAAGAAGAGACCCAGTACTTC	CASSPGQTMEEETQYF
TRBV5-1	TRBJ2-2	-	-	TGCGCCAGCAAGAACACCGGGGAGCTGTTTTTT	CASKNTGELFF
TRBV7-9	TRBJ1-1	TRBD1	-	TGTGCCAGCAGCCTTAGCTTTGGGACAGCAGTACTCACTGAAGCTTTCTTT	CASSLSFGTAVLTEAFF
TRBV7-9	TRBJ1-4	-	once	TGTGCCAGCAGCACCTACATTGGGACTGCTAATGAAAAACTGTTTTTT	CASSTYIGTANEKLFF
TRBV7-9	TRBJ1-2	-	-	TGTGCCAGCAGCTTAGAGGTCAGGGATGGCTACACCTTC	CASSLEVRDGYTF
TRBV6-1	TRBJ2-3	TRBD1	once	TGTGCCAGCAGCGCCGGGACAGGGAGCACAGATACGCAGTATTTT	CASSAGTGSTDTQYF
TRBV5-1	TRBJ2-3	TRBD2	once	TGCGCCAGCAGCTGGGCAACTAGCGGGAGCACAGATACGCAGTATTTT	CASSWATSGSTDTQYF
TRBV19	TRBJ2-5	-	-	TGTGCCAGTAGACAACCTCCGGAGACCCAGTACTTC	CASRQPPETQYF
TRBV5-1	TRBJ2-1	TRBD2	few	TGCGCCAGCAGCTTGGAGCCGACTAGCGGGGGATACCGCTCCTACAATGAGCAGTTCTTC	CASSLEPTSGGYRSYNEQFF
TRBV29-1	TRBJ1-1	-	-	TGCAGCGTTCTACAGGGTGAAGCTTTCTTT	CSVLQGEAFF
TRBV7-8	TRBJ2-7	-	-	TGTGCCAGCAACCCCGGGACGGCCTCCTACGAGCAGTACTTC	CASNPGTASYEQYF
TRBV7-2	TRBJ2-2	TRBD1	-	TGTGCCAGCAGCTTACGACAGGGGGTCACCGGGGAGCTGTTTTTT	CASSLRQGVTGELFF
TRBV30	TRBJ2-7	-	-	TGTGCCTCCGGGGCCGGCTACGAGCAGTACTTC	CASGAGYEQYF
TRBV9	TRBJ1-5	-	-	TGTGCCAGCAGCGTAGGAGATCAGCCCCAGCATTTT	CASSVGDQPQHF
TRBV28	TRBJ1-3	-	-	TGTGCCAGCAGGTCATGGGGGACTGGAAACACCATATATTTT	CASRSWGTGNTIYF
TRBV11-3	TRBJ2-1	-	-	TGTGCCAGCAGCTTAGTTAGAGGCTCCTACAATGAGCAGTTCTTC	CASSLVRGSYNEQFF
TRBV28	TRBJ2-7	TRBD1	-	TGTGCCAGCACCGAAACGGGACAGAAGCGCTACCGCTCCTACGAGCAGTACTTC	CASTETGQKRYRSYEQYF
TRBV4-1	TRBJ1-6	-	-	TGCGCCAGCAGAACAGGGCAGCGTGAGAATTCACCCCTCCACTTT	CASRTGQRENSPLHF
TRBV5-1	TRBJ2-6	TRBD1	-	TGCGCCAGCAGCACGGGACAGGGCCTAGCCTGGGCCAACGTCCTGACTTTC	CASSTGQGLAWANVLTF
TRBV6-5	TRBJ1-1	-	-	TGTGCCAGCAGCACCCCGAGGGGTGAAGCTTTCTTT	CASSTPRGEAFF
TRBV6-5	TRBJ1-2	TRBD1	-	TGTGCCAGCAGTTCCTGGACAGGGAGTAGCTATGGCTACACCTTC	CASSSWTGSSYGYTF
TRBV9	TRBJ1-1	TRBD1	-	TGTGCCAGCAGTGGACAGGGGGCAAGCACTGAAGCTTTCTTT	CASSGQGASTEAFF
TRBV6-6	TRBJ2-7	TRBD2	-	TGTGCCAGCAGACTAGCGGGAGGGTACGAGCAGTACTTC	CASRLAGGYEQYF
TRBV11-1	TRBJ2-3	TRBD2	once	TGTGCCAGCAGCCTACTAGCGACTAGCACAGATACGCAGTATTTT	CASSLLATSTDTQYF
TRBV7-9	TRBJ2-6	-	-	TGTGCCAGCAGCTTAAGTCCGGGGTTTGGATCTGGGGCCAACGTCCTGACTTTC	CASSLSPGFGSGANVLTF
TRBV6-6	TRBJ1-2	TRBD1	-	TGTGCCAGCAGTTATTGGGACAGCTTAACACTTGGCTACACCTTC	CASSYWDSLTLGYTF
TRBV5-1	TRBJ2-1	TRBD2	once	TGCGCCAGCAGCTGGGTGGCGGGAGCGGGCAATGAGCAGTTCTTC	CASSWVAGAGNEQFF
TRBV19	TRBJ1-1	-	-	TGTGCCAGTAGTATAGTCGGCCGGCTGAACACTGAAGCTTTCTTT	CASSIVGRLNTEAFF
TRBV28	TRBJ1-1	-	few	TGTGCCAGTCGGCAGGGTCCCCCTCCTGAAGCTTTCTTT	CASRQGPPPEAFF
TRBV5-1	TRBJ2-7	TRBD2	once	TGCGCCAGCAGCTTGGGACTAGCGGGACCCCTTCTTTCCTACGAGCAGTACTTC	CASSLGLAGPLLSYEQYF
TRBV19	TRBJ2-4	TRBD1	-	TGTGCCAGTAGTATAGATCACCAGGGGGCGCTGGAAAACATTCAGTACTTC	CASSIDHQGALENIQYF
TRBV30	TRBJ2-7	-	-	TGTGCCTGGAGGATTTCCGGGACGGTCTACGAGCAGTACTTC	CAWRISGTVYEQYF
TRBV18	TRBJ2-7	-	-	TGTGCCAGCTCACCACCGGGCTCAGGGGTTGAGCAGTACTTC	CASSPPGSGVEQYF
TRBV10-1	TRBJ2-2	-	-	TGCGCCAGCAGCGGCAGTCCGAACACCGGGGAGCTGTTTTTT	CASSGSPNTGELFF